The 18 T cell receptor beta chains in this list originate from one sample, sequenced in a study of T cells expressing NK-cell markers. Using the 5' RACE reads, TCRdb records one entry per CDR3 protein without DNA. Here the sample table reports about 160,000 distinct CDR3 sequences. Sequencing was carried out using blood T cells: a sorted CD56 or NKG2C T cell subset, CD4+ or CD8+ T cells, or bulk PBMC T cells (not recorded which). The source of these receptors is a woman aged 18 to 69 in good health.

This chain uses TRBV2 with TRBJ2-5; TCRdb's assignment of TRBD2 cannot be checked, as there is no DNA. Germline V lookup: CDR1 SNHLY, CDR2 FYNNEI. This CDR3 is 16 amino acids long. The chain's CDR3 is CASSEIAGGPGETQYF.

The chain combines TRBV19 with TRBJ2-2; the D call from TCRdb, TRBD1, cannot be confirmed without DNA. Germline assignment: CDR1 LNHDA and CDR2 SQIVND (reference sequence). The CDR3 has 16 residues. The CDR3 loop is CASSATGTGNTGELFF.

The rearrangement links TRBV29-1 to TRBJ2-1; TCRdb reports TRBD2, a call that lacks DNA to check it against. In germline, CDR1 is SQVTM, CDR2 ANQGSEA. CDR3 length equals 14 residues. The CDR3 sequence is CSVGTSGRYNEQFF.

The chain combines TRBV29-1 with TRBJ1-1. The CDR3 loop spans 12 amino acids. CDR1 and CDR2 from the germline V gene are SQVTM and ANQGSEA. The CDR3 is CSGEITNTEAFF.

The chain joins TRBV5-1 to TRBJ2-7; TCRdb names TRBD2, which stays unverified in the absence of DNA. This CDR3 is built from 14 residues. Germline values: CDR1 SGHRS, CDR2 YFSETQ. The CDR3 is CASSSRAGFDEQYF.

The chain joins TRBV7-6 to TRBJ2-5; TCRdb lists TRBD2, though no DNA is available to test this call. The germline gives CDR1 SGHVS, CDR2 FNYEAQ. The CDR3 has 17 residues. The CDR3 is CASSLGLAGGVQETQYF.

The V gene is TRBV7-2, the J gene TRBJ2-1. The CDR3 extends over 14 amino acids. From germline, CDR1 is SGHTA and CDR2 FQGNSA. The CDR3 loop is CASSLPQNYNEQFF.

The rearrangement links TRBV12-3 or TRBV12-4 to TRBJ2-7; the D call of TRBD2 rests on TCRdb alone, since no DNA is present to check it. CDR3 length: 18 residues. CDR3: CASSFRSGTKRFVDEQYF.

The rearrangement links TRBV5-1 to TRBJ1-1. This CDR3 is 14 amino acids long. Germline-derived CDR1 and CDR2 are SGHRS and YFSETQ. The CDR3 loop is CASSSGTRGTEAFF.

CDR3 protein: CASSLGTSNTQYF. The rearrangement joins TRBV11-2 to TRBJ2-3; with no DNA, the TCRdb D assignment of TRBD2 cannot be verified. The CDR3 loop spans 13 amino acids. The germline V gene encodes CDR1 SGHAT and CDR2 FQNNGV.

V and J are TRBV4-2 and TRBJ1-2; TCRdb calls TRBD1, which cannot be checked without DNA. Germline lookup yields CDR1 LGHNA and CDR2 YNFKEQ. The CDR3 is 15 amino acids. CDR3 sequence: CASSQGSGQGDGYTF.

The chain couples TRBV6-1 to TRBJ2-7. This CDR3 comprises 15 residues. Germline V gene lookup returns CDR1 MNHNS and CDR2 SASEGT. The CDR3 loop is CASSPDRTVLHEQYF.

This chain joins TRBV10-2 and TRBJ2-7; without DNA, the TCRdb call of TRBD2 cannot be checked. The CDR3 is 13 amino acids. The germline V gene encodes CDR1 WSHSY and CDR2 SAAADI. CDR3: CASSPGTSQVQYF.

The chain employs TRBV6-1 and TRBJ2-7; TCRdb picks TRBD2, but there is no DNA to check that call. This CDR3 is built from 14 residues. Germline assignment: CDR1 MNHNS and CDR2 SASEGT. CDR3 loop: CASSPGVAGSGQYF.

The chain couples TRBV27 to TRBJ2-1; checking the TCRdb D call of TRBD1 is not possible without DNA. From germline, CDR1 is MNHEY and CDR2 SMNVEV (reference sequence). CDR3 size: 16 residues. The CDR3 protein is CASNLGGQVSYNEQFF.

The chain is built from TRBV5-1 and TRBJ2-3. Germline V gene lookup returns CDR1 SGHRS and CDR2 YFSETQ. The CDR3 loop spans 14 amino acids. The CDR3 spells CASRGNPSTDTQYF.

This chain connects TRBV10-3 to TRBJ1-1; checking the TCRdb D call of TRBD1 is not possible without DNA. The CDR3 loop spans 14 amino acids. The V gene's germline CDR1 is ENHRY and CDR2 SYGVKD. The CDR3 spells CAISESPPGTEAFF.

V gene TRBV20-1 combines with J gene TRBJ2-3. CDR3 size: 14 residues. From germline, CDR1 is DFQATT and CDR2 SNEGSKA (reference sequence). The CDR3 here is CSANSHGSTDTQYF.